This T cell receptor beta chain is drawn from a study of a mutant IDH1 vaccine in newly diagnosed glioma. Study details: Week 35 was safety follow-up visit V12; week 47 was end-of-study visit V13.

TCRdb's table, derived via immunoSEQ multiplex PCR, lists solely in-frame clones and lacks some. The sample contains just under 70,000 clones, 84% of which appear only once. Concerning this clone: Its antigen is not known.

V was clipped by 6 bases and J by 2 bases, with 10 bases between them. This CDR3 spans 13 amino acids. Germline CDR1 is MNHNS and CDR2 is SASEGT. Time point indicated: week 35, safety follow-up. Doses comprised 300 ug of mutant IDH1 20-mer peptide each, plus topical imiquimod. Each tumor in the donors was a new WHO grade 3 or 4 astrocytoma, IDH1-mutant and ATRX-lost. The source is a man between 18 and 29 years old with glioma. This specimen consisted of PBMCs, obtained from a glioma patient whose treatment included an IDH1 peptide vaccine. The chain links TRBV6-1 to TRBJ1-2, with a possible D match to TRBD1 (6 bases). CDR3 sequence (DNA): TGTGCCAGCAGAGGACAGCTCAACTATGGCTACACCTTC. Amino acid sequence: CASRGQLNYGYTF.